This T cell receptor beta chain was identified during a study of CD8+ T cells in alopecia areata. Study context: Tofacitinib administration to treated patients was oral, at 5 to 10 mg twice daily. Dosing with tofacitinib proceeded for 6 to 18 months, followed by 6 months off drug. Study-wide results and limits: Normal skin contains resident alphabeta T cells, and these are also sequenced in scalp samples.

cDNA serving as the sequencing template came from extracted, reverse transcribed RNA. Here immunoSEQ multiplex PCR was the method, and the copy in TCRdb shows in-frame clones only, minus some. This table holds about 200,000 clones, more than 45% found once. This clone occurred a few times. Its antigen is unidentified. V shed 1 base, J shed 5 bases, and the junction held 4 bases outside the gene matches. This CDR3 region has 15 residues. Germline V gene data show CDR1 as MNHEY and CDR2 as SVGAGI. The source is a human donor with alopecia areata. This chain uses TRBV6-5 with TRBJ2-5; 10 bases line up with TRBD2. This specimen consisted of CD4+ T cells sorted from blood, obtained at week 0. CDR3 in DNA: TGTGCCAGCAGTTACTTCGGACTAGCGGCGGAGACCCAGTACTTC. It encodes CASSYFGLAAETQYF.